This is a list of T cell receptor beta chains from one sample in a study of cytomegalovirus exposure and HLA in healthy donors. Sequencing was performed with immunoSEQ multiplex PCR; in TCRdb, only in-frame clones are kept and a portion is missing. Here the sample spans around 160,000 clones, around four fifths being singletons. Sequenced input: PBMCs. The receptors were gathered from a man aged 18-30 years in good health and CMV-seropositive. Both conserved end residues are part of each CDR3. D genes are given only for firm matches. Some rows have no size entry. The others give once, few or many, or a class for an expanded clone.

clone_size,v_call,d_call,j_call,cdr3_nt,cdr3_aa
NA,TRBV7-2,NA,TRBJ2-2,TGTGCCAGCAGCTTAGATGGGGGCGCGAACACCGGGGAGCTGTTTTTT,CASSLDGGANTGELFF
NA,TRBV10-1,TRBD2,TRBJ2-1,TGCGCCAGCAGTGCCGGGGGGGCCCTTGAGCAGTTCTTC,CASSAGGALEQFF
NA,TRBV7-2,TRBD1,TRBJ1-2,TGTGCCAGCAGCAATGACAGGGGTCCCTATGGCTACACCTTC,CASSNDRGPYGYTF
NA,TRBV10-2,NA,TRBJ1-1,TGCGCCAGCAGTGACCCCCGCGGGACGGTGAACACTGAAGCTTTCTTT,CASSDPRGTVNTEAFF
NA,TRBV5-1,NA,TRBJ1-5,TGCGCCAGCAGTCCTGGGGGGAGCAATCAGCCCCAGCATTTT,CASSPGGSNQPQHF
NA,TRBV11-2,TRBD1,TRBJ2-1,TGTGCCAGCAGCTCGGGACAGGGGGCCTACAATGAGCAGTTCTTC,CASSSGQGAYNEQFF
NA,TRBV29-1,NA,TRBJ1-2,TGCAGCGTTGACGTCGTCGGGAGAGATGATGGCTACACCTTC,CSVDVVGRDDGYTF
few,TRBV15,NA,TRBJ2-1,TGTGCCACCAGCAGGGACATCGATGAGCAGTTCTTC,CATSRDIDEQFF
few,TRBV7-6,NA,TRBJ1-5,TGTGCCAGCAGCTTATTGGCTCAGGGAATTAATCAGCCCCAGCATTTT,CASSLLAQGINQPQHF
few,TRBV7-9,TRBD2,TRBJ2-6,TGTGCCAGCAGCTTAATCGAGCGGGGATTCAACTCTGGGGCCAACGTCCTGACTTTC,CASSLIERGFNSGANVLTF
NA,TRBV7-9,NA,TRBJ2-7,TGTGCCAGCAGCCCGACAGTCTACGAGCAGTACTTC,CASSPTVYEQYF
NA,TRBV7-8,NA,TRBJ1-2,TGTGCCAGCAGCTTATCCCCGGGACACGCCTATGGCTACACCTTC,CASSLSPGHAYGYTF
NA,TRBV19,TRBD1,TRBJ2-7,TGTGCCAGTAGTATAGACCCCCGGACAGGGCTTGACGAGCAGTACTTC,CASSIDPRTGLDEQYF
NA,TRBV5-5,TRBD1,TRBJ1-2,TGTGCCAGCAGCCGTACAGGGGGCAACAACTATGGCTACACCTTC,CASSRTGGNNYGYTF
NA,TRBV18,NA,TRBJ2-5,TGTGCCAGCTCACCCCCAGGGGTGGAGCAGTACTTC,CASSPPGVEQYF
NA,TRBV7-6,NA,TRBJ2-7,TGTGCCAGCAGCTCCACAGGATCCTACGAGCAGTACTTC,CASSSTGSYEQYF
few,TRBV28,NA,TRBJ1-4,TGTGCCAGCAGTTTATCGTTCCGGGGGGGAGAAAAACTGTTTTTT,CASSLSFRGGEKLFF
NA,TRBV28,NA,TRBJ2-7,TGTGCCAGCAGTTTCCGGGTCTCCTACGAGCAGTACTTC,CASSFRVSYEQYF
NA,TRBV6-1,NA,TRBJ1-2,TGTGCCAGCAGTGAGACAGATTACGTCGCCTATGGCTACACCTTC,CASSETDYVAYGYTF
NA,TRBV6-1,TRBD1,TRBJ2-3,TGTGCCAGCAGTGAGTTGGGGACAGGGCCAGGAGATACGCAGTATTTT,CASSELGTGPGDTQYF
NA,TRBV4-3,TRBD1,TRBJ1-6,TGCGCCAGCAGCATAGGGACAGGGGCGAATTCACCCCTCCACTTT,CASSIGTGANSPLHF
few,TRBV19,TRBD2,TRBJ2-3,TGTGCCAGTAGTTCGACGACTAGCCTTAGCACAGATACGCAGTATTTT,CASSSTTSLSTDTQYF
NA,TRBV27,NA,TRBJ1-1,TGTGCCAGCAGTTTATCCTGGTCGGGCACTGAAGCTTTCTTT,CASSLSWSGTEAFF
NA,TRBV7-2,TRBD1,TRBJ1-2,TGTGCCAGCAGGCCGGACAGGGGGCGGGTCGGAGGCTACACCTTC,CASRPDRGRVGGYTF
NA,TRBV6-4,NA,TRBJ1-2,TGTGCCAGCATCCCCCGGGACAACGCCAAACCTCAACCCGGCTACACCTTC,CASIPRDNAKPQPGYTF
NA,TRBV7-6,TRBD2,TRBJ2-1,TGTGCCAGCAGCTTAACCTCTAGTGGGGGGGTACGCTCCTACAATGAGCAGTTCTTC,CASSLTSSGGVRSYNEQFF
NA,TRBV5-1,NA,TRBJ2-3,TGCGCCAGCAGCTTGGCGTTTCAGGGTTTTCGAGATACGCAGTATTTT,CASSLAFQGFRDTQYF
NA,TRBV7-9,NA,TRBJ1-3,TGTGCCGCCACCCTCCGGGAAAACACCATATATTTT,CAATLRENTIYF
NA,TRBV7-8,NA,TRBJ2-4,TGTGCCAGCAGCTTATATGGACAAATAGGGAACATTCAGTACTTC,CASSLYGQIGNIQYF
once,TRBV5-1,NA,TRBJ2-1,TGCGCCAGCAGCTTGGCGGGGGGACAAGGATCCTACAATGAGCAGTTCTTC,CASSLAGGQGSYNEQFF
few,TRBV2,NA,TRBJ1-1,TGTGCCAGCACCGGGACTGAAGCTTTCTTT,CASTGTEAFF
NA,TRBV6-5,TRBD1,TRBJ1-5,TGTGCCAGCAGTCAACGACAGGGGGCTCAGCCCCAGCATTTT,CASSQRQGAQPQHF
NA,TRBV11-2,NA,TRBJ1-1,TGTGCCAGCAGCTTAGGGGCTGACGGCACTGAAGCTTTCTTT,CASSLGADGTEAFF
NA,TRBV19,NA,TRBJ1-2,TGTGCCAGTAGTCCCCCCCTGCGACATTCTAACTATGGCTACACCTTC,CASSPPLRHSNYGYTF
NA,TRBV27,NA,TRBJ2-1,TGTGCCAGCAGTCCTCGACAGGGAGGTAGTCTCTTC,CASSPRQGGSLF
few,TRBV4-3,NA,TRBJ2-7,TGCGCCAGCAGCCAAGATCGGGGTATCTCTCGCGAGCAGTACTTC,CASSQDRGISREQYF
NA,TRBV6-5,NA,TRBJ1-1,TGTGCCAGCAGGCTACAGGGTCCGGACACTGAAGCTTTCTTT,CASRLQGPDTEAFF
NA,TRBV7-7,NA,TRBJ1-2,TGTGCTAGCAGCTTAGGGCAGATACCTAACTATGGCTACACCTTC,CASSLGQIPNYGYTF
NA,TRBV5-1,TRBD2,TRBJ2-5,TGCGCCAGCAGCGCCTTACTAGTGGGGGGGCAAGAGACCCAGTACTTC,CASSALLVGGQETQYF
once,TRBV10-1,TRBD1,TRBJ1-1,TGCGCCAGCAGTGACCCCGACAGGGCCCGTGAAGCTTTCTTT,CASSDPDRAREAFF
NA,TRBV11-2,NA,TRBJ1-1,TGTGCCAGCAGCCTAAATATACAGGGGAACACTGAAGCTTTCTTT,CASSLNIQGNTEAFF
NA,TRBV5-1,TRBD1,TRBJ1-5,TGCGCCAGCAGCTTGTCAGGGGGAGGTCAGCCCCAGCATTTT,CASSLSGGGQPQHF
NA,TRBV4-3,NA,TRBJ1-4,TGCGCCAGCAGCCAAGCCCCTAGGACAGCAACTAATGAAAAACTGTTTTTT,CASSQAPRTATNEKLFF
NA,TRBV7-2,TRBD1,TRBJ2-7,TGTGCCAGCAGCCAGACAGGGACCGTTTCCTACGAGCAGTACTTC,CASSQTGTVSYEQYF
once,TRBV6-6,TRBD2,TRBJ2-1,TGTGCCAGCGAGACTAGCGGGAGGAAATCCTACAATGAGCAGTTCTTC,CASETSGRKSYNEQFF
once,TRBV5-1,NA,TRBJ2-1,TGCGCCACCCGCGAGGAGGGTTCCTCCTACAATGAGCAGTTCTTC,CATREEGSSYNEQFF
once,TRBV19,NA,TRBJ2-5,TGTGCCAGTAGTATAGATCGGGAGACCCAGTACTTC,CASSIDRETQYF
NA,TRBV6-6,NA,TRBJ1-1,TGTGCCAGCAGTTACGCCGGGATAAACACTGAAGCTTTCTTT,CASSYAGINTEAFF
NA,TRBV6-4,TRBD1,TRBJ2-7,TGTGCCAACCTAATCGACAGGGGGAATCCCTACGAGCAGTACTTC,CANLIDRGNPYEQYF
NA,TRBV6-4,TRBD2,TRBJ2-3,TGTGCCAGCCACCCCGGTAAGCGGGACTCCACAGATACGCAGTATTTT,CASHPGKRDSTDTQYF
NA,TRBV5-1,NA,TRBJ1-1,TGCGCCAGCAGCTTGGCCTCGGGGGGCGGAATTACAACTGAAGCTTTCTTT,CASSLASGGGITTEAFF
once,TRBV14,NA,TRBJ2-1,TGTGCCAGCAGCCTTCTAGTGGGGGGCTACAATGAGCAGTTCTTC,CASSLLVGGYNEQFF
once,TRBV5-6,NA,TRBJ1-1,TGTGCCAGCAGCGGAGCGGGACACCTACTGAACACTGAAGCTTTCTTT,CASSGAGHLLNTEAFF